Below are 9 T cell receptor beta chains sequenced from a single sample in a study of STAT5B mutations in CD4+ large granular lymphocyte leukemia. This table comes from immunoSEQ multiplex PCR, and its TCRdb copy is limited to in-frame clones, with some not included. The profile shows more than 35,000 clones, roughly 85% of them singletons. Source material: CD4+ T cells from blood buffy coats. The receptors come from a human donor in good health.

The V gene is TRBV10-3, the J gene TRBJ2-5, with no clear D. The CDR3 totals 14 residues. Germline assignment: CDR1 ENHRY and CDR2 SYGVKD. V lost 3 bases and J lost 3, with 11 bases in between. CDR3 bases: TGTGCCATCAGTGATTCGGTCAGCGAAGAGACCCAGTACTTC. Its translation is CAISDSVSEETQYF.

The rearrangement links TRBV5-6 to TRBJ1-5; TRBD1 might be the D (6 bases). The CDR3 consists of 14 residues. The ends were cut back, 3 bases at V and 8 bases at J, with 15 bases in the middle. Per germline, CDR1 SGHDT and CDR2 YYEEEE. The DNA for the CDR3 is TGTGCCAGCAGCTCACAGGGAGGGGGGGAGCCCCAGCATTTT. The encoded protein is CASSSQGGGEPQHF.

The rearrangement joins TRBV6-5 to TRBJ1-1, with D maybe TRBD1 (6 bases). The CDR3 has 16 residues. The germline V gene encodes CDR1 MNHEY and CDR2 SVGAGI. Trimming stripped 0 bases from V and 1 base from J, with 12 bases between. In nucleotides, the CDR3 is TGTGCCAGCAGTTACTCGGGTCTGACAGGGAACACTGAAGCTTTCTTT. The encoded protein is CASSYSGLTGNTEAFF.

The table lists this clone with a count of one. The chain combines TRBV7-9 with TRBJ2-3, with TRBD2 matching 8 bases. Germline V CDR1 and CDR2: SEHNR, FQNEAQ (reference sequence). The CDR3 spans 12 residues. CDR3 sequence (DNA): TGTGCTTCCTCCCGGGGGGGAGATACGCAGTATTTT. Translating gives CASSRGGDTQYF.

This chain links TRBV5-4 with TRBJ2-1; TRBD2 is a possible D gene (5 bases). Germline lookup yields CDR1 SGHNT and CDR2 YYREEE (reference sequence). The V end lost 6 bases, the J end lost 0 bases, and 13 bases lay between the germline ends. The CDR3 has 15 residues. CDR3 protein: CASIPPGSSYNEQFF. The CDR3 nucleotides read TGTGCCAGCATCCCTCCTGGGAGCTCCTACAATGAGCAGTTCTTC. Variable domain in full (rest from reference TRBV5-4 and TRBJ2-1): ETGVTQSPTHLIKTRGQQVTLRCSSQSGHNTVSWYQQALGQGPQFIFQYYREEENGRGNFPPRFSGLQFPNYSSELNVNALELDDSALYLCASIPPGSSYNEQFFGPGTRLTVL.

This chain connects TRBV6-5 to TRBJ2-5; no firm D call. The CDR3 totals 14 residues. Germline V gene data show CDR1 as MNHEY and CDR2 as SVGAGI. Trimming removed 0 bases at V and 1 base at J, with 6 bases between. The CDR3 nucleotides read TGTGCCAGCAGTTACTCTAACAGCCAAGAGACCCAGTACTTC. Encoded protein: CASSYSNSQETQYF.

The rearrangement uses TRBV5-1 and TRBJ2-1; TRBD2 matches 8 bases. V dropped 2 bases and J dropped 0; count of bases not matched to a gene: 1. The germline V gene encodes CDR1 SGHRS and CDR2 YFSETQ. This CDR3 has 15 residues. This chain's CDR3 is CASSFAGGSYNEQFF. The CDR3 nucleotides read TGCGCCAGCAGCTTTGCGGGGGGCTCCTACAATGAGCAGTTCTTC. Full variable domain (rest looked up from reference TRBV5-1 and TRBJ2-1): KAGVTQTPRYLIKTRGQQVTLSCSPISGHRSVSWYQQTPGQGLQFLFEYFSETQRNKGNFPGRFSGRQFSNSRSEMNVSTLELGDSALYLCASSFAGGSYNEQFFGPGTRLTVL.

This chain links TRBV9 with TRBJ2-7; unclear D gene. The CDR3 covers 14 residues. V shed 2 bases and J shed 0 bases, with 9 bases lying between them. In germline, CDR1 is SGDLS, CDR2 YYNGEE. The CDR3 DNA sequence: TGTGCCAGCAGCGTCCTAGGAAGCTCCTACGAGCAGTACTTC. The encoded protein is CASSVLGSSYEQYF.

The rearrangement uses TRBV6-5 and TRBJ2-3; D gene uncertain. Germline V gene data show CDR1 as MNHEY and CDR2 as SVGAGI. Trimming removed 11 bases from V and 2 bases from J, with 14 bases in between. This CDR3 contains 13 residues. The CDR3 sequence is CAAREAFTDTQYF. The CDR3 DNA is TGTGCCGCTCGAGAGGCATTCACAGATACGCAGTATTTT.